This TCR beta chain comes out of a study of blood T cell repertoires in COVID-19. This clone was observed once. Symptom resolution, clearance, or two negative PCRs marked the recovered donors of Cohort 3. Methods used by the authors: Amplification of reference gene primers was used by the study to estimate nucleated cell counts. The repertoire was sequenced with immunoSEQ multiplex PCR; TCRdb's copy has only in-frame clones and lacks some. D and trimming come from the DNA, and the V and J calls and clone size come from that table. Among 250,000 to 350,000 clones listed, roughly 89% were seen once. The sequenced sample was PBMCs or T cells enriched from blood (not recorded which). This TCR came from a woman younger than 30 who had recovered from COVID-19.

CDR3 in amino acids: CASSTGDAALQYF. The CDR3 coding sequence is TGCGCCAGCTCCACGGGGGACGCAGCATTGCAGTATTTT. This chain connects TRBV5-1 to TRBJ2-3, with D possibly being TRBD2 (6 bases). This CDR3 is 13 amino acids long. Germline-derived CDR1 and CDR2 are SGHRS and YFSETQ. Trimming removed 7 bases from V and 11 bases from J, with 20 bases in between.